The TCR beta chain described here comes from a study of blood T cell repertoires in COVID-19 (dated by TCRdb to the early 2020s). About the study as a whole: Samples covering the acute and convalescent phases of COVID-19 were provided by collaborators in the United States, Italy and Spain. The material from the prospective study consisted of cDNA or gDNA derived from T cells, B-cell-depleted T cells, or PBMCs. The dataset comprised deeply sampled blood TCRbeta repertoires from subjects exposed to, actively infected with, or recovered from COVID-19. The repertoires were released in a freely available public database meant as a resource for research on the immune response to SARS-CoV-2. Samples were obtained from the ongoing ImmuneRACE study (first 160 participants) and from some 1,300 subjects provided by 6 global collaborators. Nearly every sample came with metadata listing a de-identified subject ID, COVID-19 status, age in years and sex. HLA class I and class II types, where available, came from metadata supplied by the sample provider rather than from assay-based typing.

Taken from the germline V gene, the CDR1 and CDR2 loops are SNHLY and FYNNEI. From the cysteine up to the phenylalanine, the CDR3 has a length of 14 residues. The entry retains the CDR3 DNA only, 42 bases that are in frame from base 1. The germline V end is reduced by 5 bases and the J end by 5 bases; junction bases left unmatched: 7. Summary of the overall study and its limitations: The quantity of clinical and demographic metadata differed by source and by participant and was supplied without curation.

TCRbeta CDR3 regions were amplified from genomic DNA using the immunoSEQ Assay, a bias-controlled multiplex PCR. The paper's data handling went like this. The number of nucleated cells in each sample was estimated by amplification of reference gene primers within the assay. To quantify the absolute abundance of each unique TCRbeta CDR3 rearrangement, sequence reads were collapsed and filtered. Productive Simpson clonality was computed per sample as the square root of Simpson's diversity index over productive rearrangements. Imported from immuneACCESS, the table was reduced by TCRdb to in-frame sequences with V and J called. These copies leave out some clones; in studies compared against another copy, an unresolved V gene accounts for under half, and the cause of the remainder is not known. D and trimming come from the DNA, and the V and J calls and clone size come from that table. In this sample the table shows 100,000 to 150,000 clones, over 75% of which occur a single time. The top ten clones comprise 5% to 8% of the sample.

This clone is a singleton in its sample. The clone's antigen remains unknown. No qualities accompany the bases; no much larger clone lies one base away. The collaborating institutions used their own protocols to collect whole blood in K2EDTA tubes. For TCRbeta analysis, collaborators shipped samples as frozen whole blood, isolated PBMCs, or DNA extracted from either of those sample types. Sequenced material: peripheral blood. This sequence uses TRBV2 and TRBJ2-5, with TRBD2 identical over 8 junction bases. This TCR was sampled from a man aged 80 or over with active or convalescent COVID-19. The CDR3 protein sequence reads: CASSPGGPGETQYF. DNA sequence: TGTGCCAGCAGTCCGGGGGGGCCCGGGGAGACCCAGTACTTC.